This entry concerns a single T cell receptor (beta chain). Its antigen is not known. Patients had received no treatment of any kind before thyroid surgery. The data are from a study of metastatic and nonmetastatic thyroid tumors. Study background: Malignant thyroid and benign thyroid patients provided blood and tumor or nodule tissue whose repertoires were compared. The study's findings and limits: Reported TCR beta diversity, measured in blood and tumor, was significantly higher for malignant thyroid tumors than for benign nodules.

Deletions cut 2 bases from V and 0 bases from J, with 11 bases between. The CDR3 spans 16 residues. CDR1 DFQATT and CDR2 SNEGSKA come from the germline V gene (reference sequence). Authors' methods: Clinicopathological groups of papillary thyroid cancer showed CDR3 differences that were used to build a distant-metastasis classifier. With MiXCR, TCRdb reprocessed the PCR reads. The V and J calls reflect TCRdb's pipeline rather than the authors' work. The table includes tens of thousands of clones, 24% detected once. This chain joins TRBV20-1 and TRBJ1-6; the D is unclear. The source material was blood. The sequence came from a male donor with papillary thyroid cancer or a benign thyroid nodule (not recorded which). Some clones in this sample may be carry-over from other donors' samples. The CDR3 DNA reads as TGCAGTGCTAGAATGGGCCGGAGCTCCTATAATTCACCCCTCCACTTT. It encodes CSARMGRSSYNSPLHF.